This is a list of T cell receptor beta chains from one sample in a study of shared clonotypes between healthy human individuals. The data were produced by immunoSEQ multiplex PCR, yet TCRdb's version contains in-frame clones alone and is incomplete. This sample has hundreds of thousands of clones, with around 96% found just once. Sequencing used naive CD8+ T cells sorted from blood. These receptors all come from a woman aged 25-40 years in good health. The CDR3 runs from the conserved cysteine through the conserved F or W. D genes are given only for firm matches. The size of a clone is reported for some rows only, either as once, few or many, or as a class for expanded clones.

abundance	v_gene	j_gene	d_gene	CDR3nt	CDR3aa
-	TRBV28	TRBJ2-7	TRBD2	TGTGCCAGCAGTTCGGGACTAGCCCACGAGCAGTACTTC	CASSSGLAHEQYF
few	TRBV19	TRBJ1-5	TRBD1	TGTGCCAGTAGTATCGACAGGGGACGCAATCAGCCCCAGCATTTT	CASSIDRGRNQPQHF
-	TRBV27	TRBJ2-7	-	TGTGCCAGCAGTAACAGGTACTACGAGCAGTACTTC	CASSNRYYEQYF
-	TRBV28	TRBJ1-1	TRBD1	TGTGCCAGCAGTCCTAACTCGCCAGGGACAGGTGAAGCTTTCTTT	CASSPNSPGTGEAFF
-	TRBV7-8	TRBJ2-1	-	TGTGCCAGCAGCTTAGGCGACAGGGAGCAGTTCTTC	CASSLGDREQFF
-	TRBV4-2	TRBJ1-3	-	TGTGCCAGCAGCAAGGGCCGCGGGGACACCATATATTTT	CASSKGRGDTIYF
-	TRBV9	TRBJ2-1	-	TGTGCCAGCAGCGTAGGACAGAGGAATGAGCAGTTCTTC	CASSVGQRNEQFF
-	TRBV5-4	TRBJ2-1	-	TGTGCCAGCAGCTCCCCTCAGGGGACATACAATGAGCAGTTCTTC	CASSSPQGTYNEQFF
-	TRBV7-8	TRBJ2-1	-	TGTGCCAGCAGCTTAGGAGAGATCAATGAGCAGTTCTTC	CASSLGEINEQFF
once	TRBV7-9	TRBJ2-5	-	TGTGCCAGCTCACCTAGTGAACAAGAGACCCAGTACTTC	CASSPSEQETQYF
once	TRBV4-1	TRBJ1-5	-	TGCGCCAGCAGCCAAGATGGCCCAGGTAATCAGCCCCAGCATTTT	CASSQDGPGNQPQHF
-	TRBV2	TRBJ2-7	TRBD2	TGTGCCAGCAGGCCTGGACCCACTGGACTAGCGGGAGTTAAGATCTACGAGCAGTACTTC	CASRPGPTGLAGVKIYEQYF
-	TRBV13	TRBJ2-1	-	TGTGCCAGCAGCTTTTCGGCTAGCGCTCAGTTCTACAATGAGCAGTTCTTC	CASSFSASAQFYNEQFF
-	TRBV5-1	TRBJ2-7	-	TGCGCCAGCAGCTTTGGATCCCTCCCCACCTACGAGCAGTACTTC	CASSFGSLPTYEQYF
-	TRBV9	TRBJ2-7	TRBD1	TGTGCCAGCAGCGTAGAACAGGGGGCTACATACGAGCAGTACTTC	CASSVEQGATYEQYF
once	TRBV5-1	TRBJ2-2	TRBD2	TGCGCCAGCAGCTTGTCTTTAGCGGGAGGGAACACCGGGGAGCTGTTTTTT	CASSLSLAGGNTGELFF
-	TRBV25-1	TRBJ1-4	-	TGTGCCAGCAGTGTCCGGGTATCGAGTGAAAAACTGTTTTTT	CASSVRVSSEKLFF
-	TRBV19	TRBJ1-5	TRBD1	TGTGCCAGTAGTACCTTAGCGGGACAGGGGAAGGGTTATAGCAATCAGCCCCAGCATTTT	CASSTLAGQGKGYSNQPQHF
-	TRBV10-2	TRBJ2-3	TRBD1	TGCGCCACCCGGGACAGGGGGCCGGCAGATACGCAGTATTTT	CATRDRGPADTQYF
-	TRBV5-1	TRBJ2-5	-	TGCGCCAGCAGTTCTAGGCCCAGGGCCCAAGAGACCCAGTACTTC	CASSSRPRAQETQYF
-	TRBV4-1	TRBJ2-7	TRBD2	TGCGCCAGCAGCCAAAGGGCGGGAGGGACCTTGCCGTACGAGCAGTACTTC	CASSQRAGGTLPYEQYF
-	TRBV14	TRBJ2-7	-	TGTGCCAGCAGCCAAGAATCCCAACCCGAGCAGTACTTC	CASSQESQPEQYF
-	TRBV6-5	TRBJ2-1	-	TGTGCCAGCAGTTCGACTCCAAGGGGCCACAATGAGCAGTTCTTC	CASSSTPRGHNEQFF
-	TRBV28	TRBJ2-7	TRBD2	TGTGCCGCACAAGCGGGAGGGCCCCACTACGAGCAGTACTTC	CAAQAGGPHYEQYF
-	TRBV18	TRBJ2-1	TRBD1	TGTGCCAGCTCACCTCCCGGGACAGGGTATGTTGGCTCCTACAATGAGCAGTTCTTC	CASSPPGTGYVGSYNEQFF
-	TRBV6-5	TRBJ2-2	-	TGTGCCAGCAGTTATACAGCCTACACCGGGGAGCTGTTTTTT	CASSYTAYTGELFF
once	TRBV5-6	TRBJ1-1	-	TGTGCCAGCAGCCAAGGAGGGACTGAAGCTTTCTTT	CASSQGGTEAFF
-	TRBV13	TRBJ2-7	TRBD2	TGTGCCAGCAGGGAGTTGCGGGAGAGCTACGAGCAGTACTTC	CASRELRESYEQYF